These 26 T cell receptor beta chains were sequenced from one sample in a study of beta chain features in type 1 diabetes. Sequencing targeted expressed TCRB transcripts, as all isolated RNA had been reverse transcribed. Profiled with immunoSEQ multiplex PCR; TCRdb holds only in-frame clones, not every one. Of 390,000 or so clones in the sample, approximately 13% were seen once. Sequenced sample: naive CD4+ T cells from blood. The origin of the receptors is a man younger than 45 in good health.

For this clone: The same CDR3 can be traced to other DNA sequences in this sample. The chain links TRBV25-1 to TRBJ2-1, with D perhaps TRBD2 (6 bases). The V gene lost 4 bases and the J gene lost 2 bases, with 12 bases spanning the gap. The CDR3 is 15 amino acids. From germline, CDR1 is MGHDK and CDR2 SYGVNS. CDR3 protein: CASSVPGGTYNEQFF. Here the CDR3 DNA reads TGTGCCAGCAGTGTGCCCGGAGGGACCTACAATGAGCAGTTCTTC.

This clone was seen more than once but under ten times. The V and J genes are TRBV14 and TRBJ2-1; D gene unclear. The CDR3 is 13 residues long. Germline V gene data show CDR1 as SGHDN and CDR2 as FVKESK. The V end lost 4 bases, the J end lost 8 bases, and 12 bases lay between the germline ends. The CDR3 reads CASSPKYVHEQFF. The CDR3 nucleotides read TGTGCCAGCAGCCCCAAGTACGTACATGAGCAGTTCTTC.

The chain couples TRBV15 to TRBJ1-6; D is unclear. The V gene's germline CDR1 is LNHNV and CDR2 YYDKDF (reference sequence). Trimming took off 1 base at V and 8 bases at J, with 6 bases between the two ends. The CDR3 totals 13 residues. The CDR3 nucleotides read TGTGCCACCAGCAGAGTTGGTGATTCACCCCTCCACTTT. Translating gives CATSRVGDSPLHF.

This chain uses TRBV4-3 with TRBJ2-4; 7 bases align to TRBD1. Germline V gives CDR1 LGHNA, CDR2 YSLEER. The CDR3 contains 15 residues. V was clipped by 3 bases and J by 8 bases; unmatched bases: 10. CDR3 DNA: TGCGCCAGCAGCCAGGACAGGAGCCAGGGGGACATTCAGTACTTC. It yields the protein CASSQDRSQGDIQYF.

Only a few counts were recorded for this clone. The same CDR3 also results from other DNA sequences found in this sample. The rearrangement joins TRBV9 to TRBJ2-5; no clear D gene. In germline, CDR1 is SGDLS, CDR2 YYNGEE. V was shortened by 0 bases and J by 5 bases, with 8 bases between the two germline ends. This CDR3 region has 13 residues. CDR3 region: CASSVGVLETQYF. The CDR3 bases are TGTGCCAGCAGCGTAGGGGTGTTGGAGACCCAGTACTTC. Based on the CDR3 plus reference TRBV9 and TRBJ2-5, the full variable domain is DSGVTQTPKHLITATGQRVTLRCSPRSGDLSVYWYQQSLDQGLQFLIQYYNGEERAKGNILERFSAQQFPDLHSELNLSSLELGDSALYFCASSVGVLETQYFGPGTRLLVL.

This chain uses TRBV5-1 with TRBJ2-5, with TRBD2 matching over 10 bases. The V gene end was trimmed by 0 bases and the J gene end by 5 bases; junction bases not matched to a gene: 10. CDR3 length: 17 residues. CDR1 and CDR2 (germline): SGHRS, YFSETQ. DNA of the CDR3: TGCGCCAGCAGCTTGGGGGGAACTGCTAGCGGGAGTGAGACCCAGTACTTC. It encodes CASSLGGTASGSETQYF. Variable domain in full (rest from reference TRBV5-1 and TRBJ2-5): KAGVTQTPRYLIKTRGQQVTLSCSPISGHRSVSWYQQTPGQGLQFLFEYFSETQRNKGNFPGRFSGRQFSNSRSEMNVSTLELGDSALYLCASSLGGTASGSETQYFGPGTRLLVL.

Only a few counts were recorded for this clone. J is TRBJ1-3 and V is TRBV7-2; D is undetermined. The CDR3 contains 14 residues. V was trimmed by 2 bases and J by 4 bases, leaving 9 bases between them. In germline, CDR1 is SGHTA, CDR2 FQGNSA. The CDR3 is CASSLLGFGNTIYF. In DNA form, the CDR3 reads TGTGCCAGCAGCTTACTCGGGTTCGGAAACACCATATATTTT.

The chain carries TRBV5-1 and TRBJ1-1; D gene unclear. The CDR3 spans 13 residues. The germline gives CDR1 SGHRS, CDR2 YFSETQ. The germline V and J ends were trimmed by 3 bases and 5 bases, with 11 bases remaining between them. CDR3 bases: TGCGCCAGCAGCTCCCATAGTGGTACTGAAGCTTTCTTT. Its translation is CASSSHSGTEAFF.

This clone was seen more than once but under ten times. V is TRBV6-5 and J is TRBJ2-7; D is ambiguous. The V and J ends lost 6 bases and 7 bases respectively, with 16 bases between them. Germline V gene data show CDR1 as MNHEY and CDR2 as SVGAGI. The CDR3 covers 13 residues. CDR3 amino acids: CASSADVFREQYF. CDR3 coding DNA: TGTGCCAGCAGCGCCGACGTCTTTCGGGAGCAGTACTTC.

This clone was seen only a few times. The rearrangement links TRBV25-1 to TRBJ2-3; 7 nucleotides line up with TRBD2. Germline CDR1 MGHDK, CDR2 SYGVNS. Trimming took 8 bases from V and 0 from J; bases not matched to a gene: 5. The CDR3 is 14 residues long. The CDR3 reads CASREVGSTDTQYF. The CDR3 DNA follows: TGTGCCAGCCGGGAGGTAGGGAGCACAGATACGCAGTATTTT.

The chain uses TRBV11-3 and TRBJ2-7; D might be TRBD1 (6 bases). The length of the CDR3 is 14 residues. In germline, CDR1 is SGHNT, CDR2 YENEEA. The V end lost 5 bases, the J end lost 0 bases, and 11 bases lay between the germline ends. The CDR3 reads CASSLRTDSYEQYV. The CDR3 DNA reads as TGTGCCAGCAGCCTCCGGACAGACTCCTACGAGCAGTACGTC.

This clone was detected once. CDR3 sequence: CASTKENQGAYGYTF. The CDR3 DNA reads TGTGCCAGCACCAAGGAGAACCAGGGCGCATATGGCTACACCTTC. The chain has TRBV7-2 and TRBJ1-2; weak D call: TRBD1 (5 bases). In germline, CDR1 is SGHTA, CDR2 FQGNSA. V lost 7 bases, J lost 5 bases, and 20 bases lay in between. The CDR3 consists of 15 residues.

This clone was seen more than once but under ten times. The V and J genes are TRBV9 and TRBJ2-3, with a possible D match to TRBD1 (7 bases). CDR1 is SGDLS and CDR2 is YYNGEE in the germline V gene. This CDR3 is built from 16 residues. The germline V and J ends were trimmed by 0 bases and 4 bases, with 15 bases remaining between them. The CDR3 spells CASSVGQGGLPDTQYF. The DNA of the CDR3 is TGTGCCAGCAGCGTAGGTCAGGGGGGTCTCCCAGATACGCAGTATTTT.

This clone appeared a few times. The rearrangement joins TRBV14 to TRBJ2-3; the D is unclear. CDR3 size: 14 residues. V was trimmed by 5 bases and J by 0 bases, leaving 9 bases between them. The germline V gene encodes CDR1 SGHDN and CDR2 FVKESK. CDR3 nucleotides: TGTGCCAGCAGCTCCAGACCAAGCACAGATACGCAGTATTTT. Protein sequence: CASSSRPSTDTQYF.

The chain carries TRBV7-9 and TRBJ2-2; no clear D. Trimming removed 3 bases at V and 3 bases at J, with 8 bases between. Germline V lookup: CDR1 SEHNR, CDR2 FQNEAQ (reference sequence). This CDR3 is built from 14 residues. The CDR3 coding sequence is TGTGCCAGCAGCTTCCCACAGTACACCGGGGAGCTGTTTTTT. Amino acids: CASSFPQYTGELFF.

CDR3 coding DNA: TGTGCCAGCAGCCACGGACTAGCGGGGGGGCAAGAGACCCAGTACTTC. Translating gives CASSHGLAGGQETQYF. The V call is TRBV5-4, the J call TRBJ2-5, with 15 bases aligning to TRBD2. Looked up from germline, CDR1 is SGHNT and CDR2 is YYREEE (reference sequence). This CDR3 is 16 amino acids long. The junction had 3 bases not matched to a gene; V was cut back by 4 bases and J by 2 bases.

The V and J genes are TRBV30 and TRBJ1-1; TRBD1 is a possible D gene (6 bases). This CDR3 comprises 11 residues. CDR1 is GTSNPN, CDR2 SVGIG, per germline (reference sequence). V gave up 1 base and J gave up 12 bases, with 12 bases separating them. This CDR3 is CAWSAGGTTFF. As DNA, the CDR3 is TGTGCCTGGAGTGCCGGGGGGACAACTTTCTTT.

CDR3 coding DNA: TGTGCCAGCAGCCAAAGCCGGGCCCCCGAAAGGGTGGACACTGAAGCTTTCTTT. Translated, it gives CASSQSRAPERVDTEAFF. The chain uses TRBV27 and TRBJ1-1; D call uncertain. CDR1 is MNHEY and CDR2 is SMNVEV in the germline V gene (reference sequence). V was shortened by 6 bases and J by 3 bases, with 26 bases between the two germline ends. CDR3 length: 18 residues.

The J gene is TRBJ2-1, the V gene TRBV7-9; D is unresolved. Trimming removed 6 bases from V and 5 bases from J, with 11 bases in between. The CDR3 spans 13 residues. The germline V gene has CDR1 SEHNR and CDR2 FQNEAQ (reference sequence). CDR3 coding DNA: TGTGCCAGCAGTCCGTATAAAGACAATGAGCAGTTCTTC. Translating it yields CASSPYKDNEQFF.

The chain is built from TRBV27 and TRBJ2-1; the match to TRBD2 covers 9 bases. Losses at the gene ends were 8 bases for V and 13 bases for J; bases not matched to a gene: 15. The CDR3 has 14 amino acids. Germline lookup yields CDR1 MNHEY and CDR2 SMNVEV (reference sequence). The CDR3 reads CASSPAGGTKRQFF. The CDR3 DNA sequence: TGTGCCAGCTCCCCAGCGGGAGGAACCAAACGTCAGTTCTTC.

The sample holds a few counts of this clone. V gene TRBV4-3 combines with J gene TRBJ2-2, with 10 bases that match TRBD1. V trimming: 0 bases; J trimming: 4 bases; junction bases outside the gene matches: 2. CDR1 and CDR2 (germline): LGHNA, YSLEER. CDR3 size: 16 residues. Written as DNA, the CDR3 is TGCGCCAGCAGCCAAGAGGGACAGGGGTTCACCGGGGAGCTGTTTTTT. Translating it yields CASSQEGQGFTGELFF.

V usage is TRBV6-6 and J usage is TRBJ1-1; 8 nucleotides match TRBD1. The J segment lost 6 bases and the V segment lost 6 bases, leaving 6 bases of the junction unmatched. The CDR3 covers 13 residues. Germline values: CDR1 MNHNY, CDR2 SVGAGI (reference sequence). The CDR3 DNA reads as TGTGCCAGCAGCCCCGGGACAGGCGCTGAAGCTTTCTTT. As protein: CASSPGTGAEAFF.

This rearrangement joins TRBV5-4 to TRBJ2-3, with a weak D call TRBD1 (6 bases). Germline CDR1 SGHNT, CDR2 YYREEE (reference sequence). With 0 bases removed from V and 3 bases from J, the gap between germline ends came to 14 bases. The CDR3 spans 16 residues. The CDR3 region is CASSLASGRGTDTQYF. The CDR3 region has the DNA TGTGCCAGCAGCTTGGCGTCGGGCAGGGGAACAGATACGCAGTATTTT.

J is TRBJ2-1 and V is TRBV5-6, with 9 bases that match TRBD2. The trim removed 2 bases at V and 8 bases at J, leaving 5 bases unmatched. This CDR3 is 14 amino acids long. Germline CDR1 and CDR2: SGHDT and YYEEEE. The CDR3 DNA follows: TGTGCCAGCAGCTTCGGGGGACTAGCCGATGAGCAGTTCTTC. It specifies CASSFGGLADEQFF. The whole variable domain, remainder taken from reference TRBV5-6 and TRBJ2-1, is DAGVTQSPTHLIKTRGQQVTLRCSPKSGHDTVSWYQQALGQGPQFIFQYYEEEERQRGNFPDRFSGHQFPNYSSELNVNALLLGDSALYLCASSFGGLADEQFFGPGTRLTVL.

The chain is built from TRBV29-1 and TRBJ1-1; tentatively, D is TRBD1 (5 bases). In germline, CDR1 is SQVTM, CDR2 ANQGSEA. The CDR3 contains 12 residues. The ends were cut back, 4 bases at V and 0 bases at J, with 6 bases in the middle. As DNA, the CDR3 is TGCAGCGTTGTAGGGGTGAACACTGAAGCTTTCTTT. It yields the protein CSVVGVNTEAFF.

This clone appeared a few times. The sample contains more than one DNA sequence encoding this CDR3. The genes are TRBV20-1 and TRBJ2-5; D call uncertain. This CDR3 spans 10 amino acids. The germline V gene encodes CDR1 DFQATT and CDR2 SNEGSKA (reference sequence). Trimming cost V 5 bases and J 3 bases, with 4 bases left between them. The DNA of the CDR3 is TGCAGTGCTTTTAAAGAGACCCAGTACTTC. Translating gives CSAFKETQYF.